Sequencing of this T cell receptor beta chain was carried out in a study of T cells in Graves' hyperthyroidism and ophthalmopathy (dated by TCRdb to between 2018 and 2021). For context, the study as a whole: Peripheral blood was collected at initial diagnosis, before any treatment. The paper reports TCR Vbeta CDR3 sequencing of about 140 peripheral blood samples: 43 ophthalmopathy, approximately 74 hyperthyroidism and some 17 progressor patients. A discovery cohort of roughly 96 patients, roughly 45 with Graves' ophthalmopathy and fewer than 65 with stable Graves' hyperthyroidism, was used to find distinguishing TCR V-J signatures. After blood sampling, hyperthyroidism patients were treated with methimazole at a starting dose of 30 mg daily, and ophthalmopathy patients were treated with high-dose intravenous methylprednisolone. The roughly 100 discovery patients were randomly divided into training and test sets at a 7:3 ratio. Prospective prediction of ophthalmopathy was tested in an independent validation cohort consisting of fewer than 20 hyperthyroidism patients and over 15 patients who later progressed to ophthalmopathy. Thyroid tissue and blood T-cell repertoires from six Graves' hyperthyroidism patients were also compared in the study.

V and J are trimmed by 5 bases and 5 bases, and the gene matches miss 10 bases of the junction. Reading from cysteine to phenylalanine, the CDR3 counts 15 amino acids. Of the read, only the CDR3 DNA is kept; its 45 bases are in frame from base 1. The TCR beta CDR3 regions were amplified from the RNA transcripts. A first-round RT-PCR of the TCR CDR3 used the HTBI primer set with the Qiagen OneStep RT-PCR kit. Libraries were constructed in a second round of multiplex PCR, after which size selection and purification were carried out. Libraries were sequenced paired-end with 100 bp reads on an Illumina HiSeq2000. As for the authors' bioinformatics: SOAPnuke was used to process the raw data, with reads discarded if the reads contained adapters or uncalled bases, had a mean Phred below 15, or lacked an exact constant-primer or identifier match. High-quality paired reads were merged using COPE v1.2.5, and each unique nucleotide sequence was defined as a clonotype. MiTCR v1.1 was used to align clonotypes to the IMGT TRBV, TRBD and TRBJ reference segments. Analysis was restricted to V-J combinations with a frequency above 0.0001, which covered about 99% of repertoires. A TCS score was defined as the ratio between F50 (clonal expansion) and ExV (chaos), using BLOSUM62-based TCRdist between CDR3 peptides within each V-J. Welch's t-statistics and random forest reduced approximately 520 V-J features to 10 to 15, which were used in a naive Bayes classifier (R e1071). The raw public data were reprocessed by TCRdb itself: fastp quality trimming at Q25, MiXCR clonotype calling, in-frame beta chains only. Identical CDR3 protein sequences are pooled into one entry, listed with their most common genes and DNA. The V and J calls follow TCRdb's processing rather than the paper's. The sample table records about 400,000 distinct CDR3 sequences; around 15% of these occur just once. The ten largest clones take up 15% to 20% of the sample.

Ophthalmopathy patients had moderately to severely active disease, Clinical Activity Score of at least 3, NOSPECS grade of at least 4, and duration under 3 months. The study excluded patients with uncontrolled infections, other autoimmune diseases, pregnancy or lactation. Diagnoses were based on clinical symptoms, serum thyroxine and TRAb, thyroid ultrasound and orbital computed tomography. Ficoll-Paque density gradient centrifugation was used to isolate PBMCs from about 9 ml of fresh peripheral blood. Total RNA was extracted using Trizol reagent, and RNA quality was assessed on an Agilent 2100 Bioanalyzer. Beyond this particular receptor, the publication reports: Sample size was not statistically predetermined, and blinding of investigators to group allocation was not performed. A model built on a 13 V-J signature distinguished ophthalmopathy from stable hyperthyroidism, reaching over 85% sensitivity and 81.08% specificity in cross-validation and 80%/75% in testing. Most expanded thyroid clonotypes (frequency above 0.001) were also found in blood, which suggests that blood repertoires may mirror thyroid immune responses. In validation, progression to ophthalmopathy was predicted by the model with around 71% sensitivity and under 85% specificity, a median of about 6.4 months before onset.

Comments on this clonotype: The antigen it binds to is not known. No much larger clone is present one base from it, and per-base qualities are unavailable.

The chain joins TRBV12-3 or TRBV12-4 to TRBJ2-3, with 7 middle bases fitting TRBD1. This TCR was sampled from a woman aged 55-69 years with Graves' ophthalmopathy. The sequencing input was blood. The CDR3 region reads CASSGLTSGGDTQYF. The nucleotides are TGTGCCAGCAGTGGGCTGACGTCAGGGGGAGATACGCAGTATTTT.